This is a list of T cell receptor beta chains from one sample in a study of a mutant IDH1 vaccine in newly diagnosed glioma. Sequenced by immunoSEQ multiplex PCR; TCRdb stores in-frame clones only, minus some. The data hold about 55,000 clones, with 80% observed a single time. No antigen has been identified for these receptors. Source: PBMCs, taken from a glioma patient whose treatment included an IDH1 peptide vaccine. Receptors were obtained from a man aged 40-55 years with glioma. Each CDR3 is given with its conserved first and last residue. D genes are given only for firm matches. The size entry is marked missing in some rows and otherwise reads once, few, many or a size class.

NA	TRBJ2-1	TRBV5-6	14	NA	CASSPGSSYNEQFF	TGTGCCAGCAGCCCGGGGAGCTCCTACAATGAGCAGTTCTTC
NA	TRBJ2-5	TRBV19	13	NA	CASGGTAQETQYF	TGTGCCAGTGGAGGGACAGCCCAAGAGACCCAGTACTTC
TRBD2	TRBJ2-7	TRBV7-8	15	NA	CASSLLSSGSYEQYF	TGTGCCAGCAGCTTACTGTCTAGCGGGAGCTACGAGCAGTACTTC
NA	TRBJ1-2	TRBV25-1	14	NA	CASSELVQERGYTF	TGTGCCAGCAGTGAATTGGTACAGGAGCGGGGCTACACCTTC
NA	TRBJ2-3	TRBV2	14	NA	CASRPASDTDTQYF	TGTGCCAGCAGGCCCGCAAGCGACACAGATACGCAGTATTTT
TRBD1	TRBJ1-5	TRBV6-5	14	NA	CASRSGTGNQPQHF	TGTGCCAGCAGATCGGGGACAGGTAATCAGCCCCAGCATTTT
NA	TRBJ1-1	TRBV19	14	NA	CASSALGQNTEAFF	TGTGCCAGTAGTGCCCTGGGACAGAACACTGAAGCTTTCTTT
TRBD1	TRBJ1-1	TRBV4-1	22	NA	CASSQVSRTGRERVGRNTEAFF	TGCGCCAGCAGCCAAGTATCGCGGACAGGGCGGGAAAGGGTCGGTAGGAACACTGAAGCTTTCTTT
NA	TRBJ2-2	TRBV2	10	NA	CASGSGELFF	TGTGCCAGCGGTTCCGGGGAGCTGTTTTTT
NA	TRBJ2-2	TRBV5-1	15	NA	CASSREGHNTGELFF	TGCGCCAGCAGCCGCGAGGGACATAACACCGGGGAGCTGTTTTTT
NA	TRBJ1-1	TRBV6-5	15	NA	CASHSLDIVGTEAFF	TGTGCCAGCCACTCGCTGGACATCGTGGGCACTGAAGCTTTCTTT
TRBD2	TRBJ2-1	TRBV7-3	16	few	CASSLSGRGGIQEQFF	TGTGCCAGCAGCTTAAGTGGACGGGGGGGCATTCAAGAGCAGTTCTTC
NA	TRBJ2-3	TRBV9	18	NA	CASSVETSRRGWTDTQYF	TGTGCCAGCAGCGTAGAGACATCTCGTAGGGGTTGGACAGATACGCAGTATTTT
NA	TRBJ2-3	TRBV7-2	15	NA	CASSLGPGVGDTQYF	TGTGCCAGCAGCTTAGGGCCGGGGGTGGGAGATACGCAGTATTTT
NA	TRBJ1-2	TRBV6-5	13	NA	CASSYLQGRGYTF	TGTGCCAGCAGTTACCTACAGGGTCGTGGCTACACCTTC
TRBD1	TRBJ2-1	TRBV7-9	14	NA	CAIPRGTAYNEQFF	TGTGCCATCCCTAGGGGGACAGCCTACAATGAGCAGTTCTTC
TRBD2	TRBJ2-1	TRBV7-9	15	few	CASSATSGGPREQFF	TGTGCCAGCAGCGCAACTAGCGGGGGTCCCCGAGAGCAGTTCTTC
TRBD1	TRBJ2-5	TRBV5-1	13	NA	CASRGTGEETQYF	TGCGCCAGTCGAGGGACAGGGGAAGAGACCCAGTACTTC
NA	TRBJ2-1	TRBV5-1	13	NA	CASRVSPGNEQFF	TGCGCCAGCAGGGTAAGCCCGGGCAATGAGCAGTTCTTC
NA	TRBJ2-7	TRBV5-6	14	NA	CASNKKGSSYEQYF	TGTGCCAGCAACAAGAAAGGGAGCTCCTACGAGCAGTACTTC
NA	TRBJ2-7	TRBV11-2	14	once	CASSLEVRHSEQYF	TGTGCCAGCAGCTTAGAGGTCCGTCACAGCGAGCAGTACTTC
NA	TRBJ1-5	TRBV29-1	17	NA	CSVDRLGQRSSNQPQHF	TGCAGCGTTGACAGGTTAGGACAGAGAAGTAGCAATCAGCCCCAGCATTTT
NA	TRBJ1-2	TRBV5-6	16	once	CASSLEFRGRGYGYTF	TGTGCCAGCAGCTTGGAATTCAGGGGACGGGGCTATGGCTACACCTTC
NA	TRBJ1-2	TRBV7-8	13	NA	CASSEPVNYGYTF	TGTGCCAGCAGCGAACCGGTTAACTATGGCTACACCTTC
TRBD1	TRBJ1-1	TRBV7-2	15	NA	CASSRASTGRTEAFF	TGTGCCAGCAGCCGAGCATCGACAGGGCGGACTGAAGCTTTCTTT
NA	TRBJ1-3	TRBV9	13	NA	CASSDGGGNTIYF	TGTGCCAGCAGCGACGGGGGGGGAAACACCATATATTTT
TRBD1	TRBJ1-2	TRBV7-9	13	NA	CASSLGQPSGYTF	TGTGCCAGCAGCTTGGGACAGCCGTCTGGCTACACCTTC
NA	TRBJ1-1	TRBV6-1	10	NA	CASSRTEAFF	TGTGCCAGCAGTCGCACTGAAGCTTTCTTT
NA	TRBJ2-5	TRBV18	11	NA	CASSLIETQYF	TGTGCCAGCTCACTTATCGAGACCCAGTACTTC
TRBD1	TRBJ2-7	TRBV2	15	NA	CASSGGQGSFDEQYF	TGTGCCAGCAGTGGAGGACAGGGGAGTTTCGACGAGCAGTACTTC
TRBD1	TRBJ1-5	TRBV7-9	16	NA	CASSSGGRGYHQPQHF	TGTGCCAGCAGCTCGGGGGGCAGGGGGTATCATCAGCCCCAGCATTTT
TRBD1	TRBJ2-7	TRBV19	16	NA	CASSSKRDRNIYEQYF	TGTGCCAGTAGTAGTAAACGGGACAGGAACATCTACGAGCAGTACTTC
NA	TRBJ1-1	TRBV29-1	12	few	CSVDGANSEAFF	TGCAGCGTTGACGGGGCTAATTCTGAAGCTTTCTTT
TRBD2	TRBJ2-5	TRBV6-1	14	NA	CASSESGLVETQYF	TGTGCCAGCAGTGAATCGGGACTAGTAGAGACCCAGTACTTC
TRBD1	TRBJ1-6	TRBV27	14	few	CASSKGQGGSPLHF	TGTGCCAGCAGTAAGGGACAGGGGGGTTCACCCCTCCACTTT
NA	TRBJ2-1	TRBV29-1	12	NA	CSVEERDNEQFF	TGCAGCGTTGAAGAGCGAGACAATGAGCAGTTCTTC
TRBD1	TRBJ2-7	TRBV7-9	14	NA	CASSDDRGSYEQYF	TGTGCCAGCAGCGACGACAGGGGCTCCTACGAGCAGTACTTC
NA	TRBJ2-5	TRBV7-9	13	few	CASSLQGLETQYF	TGTGCCAGCAGCCTACAGGGATTAGAGACCCAGTACTTC
NA	TRBJ1-3	TRBV7-2	14	once	CASMAGPSGNTIYF	TGTGCCAGCATGGCGGGGCCCTCTGGAAACACCATATATTTT
NA	TRBJ1-2	TRBV18	15	NA	CASSPGLGGDYGYTF	TGTGCCAGCTCACCAGGTTTAGGAGGGGACTATGGCTACACCTTC
NA	TRBJ1-4	TRBV7-2	13	once	CASSSYVTEKLFF	TGTGCCAGCAGCTCCTATGTAACTGAAAAACTGTTTTTT
NA	TRBJ1-1	TRBV29-1	10	NA	CSGGQTEAFF	TGCAGCGGCGGGCAAACTGAAGCTTTCTTT
NA	TRBJ1-1	TRBV7-9	14	few	CASSLVTVGTEAFF	TGTGCCAGCAGCTTAGTTACGGTGGGCACTGAAGCTTTCTTT
NA	TRBJ2-7	TRBV6-1	14	NA	CASTLHRASGEQYF	TGTGCCAGCACCTTACACCGGGCTAGTGGCGAGCAGTACTTC
NA	TRBJ1-2	TRBV6-1	16	NA	CASSEARAFVAYGYTF	TGTGCCAGCAGTGAAGCGCGGGCCTTCGTGGCCTATGGCTACACCTTC
NA	TRBJ2-2	TRBV11-2	16	NA	CASSPRGRARDGELFF	TGTGCCAGCAGCCCGCGGGGCAGGGCTCGAGACGGGGAGCTGTTTTTT
NA	TRBJ1-6	TRBV2	16	NA	CASSLRPGSGNSPLHF	TGTGCCAGCAGTTTAAGACCAGGGTCCGGTAATTCACCCCTCCACTTT
NA	TRBJ1-1	TRBV5-1	13	NA	CASSLGGDTEAFF	TGCGCCAGCAGCTTAGGGGGGGACACTGAAGCTTTCTTT
TRBD1	TRBJ1-2	TRBV19	14	NA	CASTPPGQGYGYTF	TGTGCCAGTACTCCGCCGGGACAGGGCTATGGCTACACCTTC
TRBD2	TRBJ2-1	TRBV30	13	NA	CAWSPGLAEEQFF	TGTGCCTGGAGTCCGGGACTAGCGGAGGAGCAGTTCTTC
TRBD1	TRBJ1-2	TRBV19	15	NA	CASRATDRGKHGYTF	TGTGCCAGTAGAGCCACAGACAGGGGGAAGCATGGCTACACCTTC
NA	TRBJ2-7	TRBV6-1	10	NA	CASRGAVQYF	TGTGCCAGCAGAGGGGCTGTGCAGTACTTC
NA	TRBJ2-6	TRBV30	15	NA	CAWSFTGPGANVLTF	TGTGCCTGGAGTTTCACAGGGCCCGGGGCCAACGTCCTGACTTTC
NA	TRBJ2-7	TRBV4-2	15	NA	CASSPEDTTSYEQYF	TGTGCCAGCAGCCCCGAGGACACGACCTCCTACGAGCAGTACTTC
NA	TRBJ1-1	TRBV6-1	18	NA	CASSVRWGSGGPNTEAFF	TGTGCCAGCAGTGTGAGATGGGGGTCGGGGGGACCGAACACTGAAGCTTTCTTT
NA	TRBJ1-2	TRBV4-1	15	NA	CASSQVAGDNYGYTF	TGCGCCAGCAGCCAAGTGGCAGGGGATAACTATGGCTACACCTTC
NA	TRBJ1-2	TRBV29-1	11	few	CSVDRGYGYTF	TGCAGCGTTGATCGGGGTTATGGCTACACCTTC
TRBD2	TRBJ2-3	TRBV5-1	15	NA	CASSPERGGTDTQYF	TGCGCCAGCAGCCCCGAGCGGGGGGGCACAGATACGCAGTATTTT
NA	TRBJ2-1	TRBV5-1	15	NA	CASSLVLQGGDEQFF	TGCGCCAGCAGCTTGGTTTTGCAGGGTGGGGATGAGCAGTTCTTC
NA	TRBJ2-3	TRBV7-8	13	NA	CASSLAPTDTQYF	TGTGCCAGCAGCTTAGCACCCACAGATACGCAGTATTTT